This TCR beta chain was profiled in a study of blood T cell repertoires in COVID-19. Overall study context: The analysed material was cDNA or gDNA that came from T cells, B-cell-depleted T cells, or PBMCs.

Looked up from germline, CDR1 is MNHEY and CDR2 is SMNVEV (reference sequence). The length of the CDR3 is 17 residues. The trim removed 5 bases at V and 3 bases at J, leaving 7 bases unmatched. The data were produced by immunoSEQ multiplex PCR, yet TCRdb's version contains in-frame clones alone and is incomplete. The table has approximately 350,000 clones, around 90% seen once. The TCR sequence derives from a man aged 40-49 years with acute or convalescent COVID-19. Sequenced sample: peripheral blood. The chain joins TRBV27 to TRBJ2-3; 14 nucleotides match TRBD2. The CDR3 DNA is TGTGCCAGCAGTCCCCTGACTAGCGGGGGGGCAACAGATACGCAGTATTTT. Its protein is CASSPLTSGGATDTQYF.